This entry describes one TCR beta chain. What it recognizes is unknown. The data stem from a study of CD8 T cells in Susac syndrome. General study results and limits: The study recognized that its TCR sequencing and HLA analysis covered a relatively small number of individuals.

Random hexamers served to reverse transcribe about 0.45 to 1 ug RNA. In TCRdb, the immunoSEQ multiplex PCR reads were re-called with MiXCR into one record per CDR3 protein. The table has hundreds of thousands of distinct CDR3 sequences, about 94% seen once. The sequencing input was CD8+ T cells from PBMCs. This clonotype was sampled from a human donor with multiple sclerosis.

CDR3 DNA sequence: TGTGCCAGCAGCTTAGCCAGACAGGGCAGGTCGGACACTGAAGCTTTCTTT. The encoded protein is CASSLARQGRSDTEAFF. V and J are TRBV5-8 and TRBJ1-1, with 7 bases lining up with TRBD1. In germline, CDR1 is SGHTS, CDR2 YDEGEE. The CDR3 loop spans 17 amino acids. V lost 2 bases to trimming and J lost 3 bases; unmatched junction nucleotides: 13. The whole variable domain, remainder taken from reference TRBV5-8 and TRBJ1-1, is EAGVTQSPTHLIKTRGQQATLRCSPISGHTSVYWYQQALGLGLQFLLWYDEGEERNRGNFPPRFSGRQFPNYSSELNVNALELEDSALYLCASSLARQGRSDTEAFFGQGTRLTVV.